This TCR beta chain was recorded in a study of Ad26.COV2.S vaccination and SARS-CoV-2 variants. Whole-study results and caveats: Placebo and vaccine recipients had non-spike TCR breadth that was similar.

Profiled with immunoSEQ multiplex PCR; TCRdb holds only in-frame clones, not every one. The profile shows more than 85,000 clones, 80% of them singletons. Regarding this clone: Its antigen is unknown.

V gave up 0 bases and J gave up 8 bases, with 7 bases separating them. This CDR3 is built from 12 residues. Germline V lookup: CDR1 SGHTA, CDR2 FQGNSA. The source is a human donor who had recovered from COVID-19. The V and J genes are TRBV7-2 and TRBJ1-2; D not resolved. Source: peripheral blood, taken after recovery from COVID-19. The CDR3 DNA is TGTGCCAGCAGCTTAGCCTTGAGGGGCTACACCTTC. Protein sequence: CASSLALRGYTF. Full variable domain (rest looked up from reference TRBV7-2 and TRBJ1-2): GAGVSQSPSNKVTEKGKDVELRCDPISGHTALYWYRQSLGQGLEFLIYFQGNSAPDKSGLPSDRFSAERTGGSVSTLTIQRTQQEDSAVYLCASSLALRGYTFGSGTRLTVV.